This passage covers 4 T cell receptor beta chains from one sample sequenced in a study of T cells in Graves' hyperthyroidism and ophthalmopathy. The TCR beta CDR3 regions underwent amplification using RNA transcripts as the source. RT-PCR in the first round (using the HTBI primer set) targeted the TCR CDR3. TCRdb used MiXCR to reprocess the multiplex PCR reads, holding one entry per CDR3 protein. The repertoire holds some 300,000 distinct CDR3 sequences, with about 14% as singletons. The sample taken for sequencing was blood. The receptors derive from a woman in her thirties with Graves' hyperthyroidism that later progressed to Graves' ophthalmopathy.

Many counts were recorded for this clonotype. The chain combines TRBV6-2 or TRBV6-3 with TRBJ1-1, with 11 bases aligning to TRBD1. The CDR3 loop spans 16 amino acids. Germline CDR1 reads MNHEY; CDR2 reads SVGEGT. Trimming cost V 10 bases and J 0 bases; bases outside gene matches: 10. In nucleotides, the CDR3 is TGTGCCACAACGACCGGGACAGGGGGGATGAACACTGAAGCTTTCTTT. It is translated as CATTTGTGGMNTEAFF.

V gene TRBV20-1 combines with J gene TRBJ2-7; a possible D gene is TRBD1 (6 bases). CDR3 length: 15 residues. V shed 2 bases and J shed 4 bases, with 18 bases lying between them. Germline V gene sequence: CDR1 DFQATT, CDR2 SNEGSKA (reference sequence). The CDR3 DNA is TGCAGTGCTAGAAATAGACAGGAGGCGCTTTACGAGCAGTACTTC. It specifies CSARNRQEALYEQYF.

This clonotype occurred many times. The chain is built from TRBV6-1 and TRBJ2-7; TRBD1 aligns across 7 bases. Germline-derived CDR1 and CDR2 are MNHNS and SASEGT. V gave up 10 bases and J gave up 4 bases; unmatched junction bases: 7. This CDR3 is built from 12 residues. The CDR3 sequence is CATRQGVYEQYF. Written as DNA, the CDR3 is TGTGCCACCCGACAGGGAGTTTACGAGCAGTACTTC.

This clonotype was recorded many times. The chain couples TRBV7-2 to TRBJ2-2, with TRBD1 as a possible D gene (6 bases). CDR3 size: 13 residues. V lost 7 bases to trimming and J lost 5 bases, with 11 bases between them. The V gene's germline CDR1 is SGHTA and CDR2 FQGNSA. CDR3 loop: CASNSRGTGELFF. In DNA form, the CDR3 reads TGTGCCAGCAACTCAAGGGGGACCGGGGAGCTGTTTTTT.